The 15 T cell receptor beta chains presented below share a single source sample, sequenced in a study of molecular identifiers for immune sequencing clone quantification. TCRdb itself ran the PCR reads through MiXCR, one entry per CDR3 protein. The table records 60,000 to 70,000 distinct CDR3 sequences, 17% of them present only once. The sequenced sample consisted of naive CD8+ T cells from blood, with Jurkat cell RNA spiked in. The subset denotes: FACS-sorted CD8+CD4-CCR7+CD45RA+ naive T cells. The receptor set was obtained from a human donor in good health. Some libraries in this study had Jurkat cell RNA spiked in.

This clonotype was seen ten or more times. The chain couples TRBV7-9 to TRBJ1-6; the match to TRBD1 covers 9 bases. Germline V lookup: CDR1 SEHNR, CDR2 FQNEAQ (reference sequence). With V trimmed by 2 bases and J by 8 bases, 4 bases remained unmatched. The CDR3 totals 15 residues. The CDR3 spells CASSLKDRGDSPLHF. The CDR3, as DNA: TGTGCCAGCAGCTTAAAGGACAGGGGTGATTCACCCCTCCACTTT. Full variable domain (remainder filled in from reference TRBV7-9 and TRBJ1-6): DTGVSQNPRHKITKRGQNVTFRCDPISEHNRLYWYRQTLGQGPEFLTYFQNEAQLEKSRLLSDRFSAERPKGSFSTLEIQRTEQGDSAMYLCASSLKDRGDSPLHFGNGTRLTVT.

This clonotype was recorded at least ten times. The chain uses TRBV18 and TRBJ2-7, with TRBD2 identical over 7 bases. Germline CDR1 is KGHSH and CDR2 is LQKENI. V was pared by 6 bases and J by 4 bases, with 9 bases of the junction left unmatched. This CDR3 has 14 residues. The CDR3 loop is CASSPTPGGYEQYF. DNA of the CDR3: TGTGCCAGCTCGCCAACTCCCGGGGGGTACGAGCAGTACTTC.

This clonotype was observed at least ten times. The V and J genes are TRBV11-2 and TRBJ1-4, with 7 bases that match TRBD1. Per germline, CDR1 SGHAT and CDR2 FQNNGV. V lost 1 base, J lost 7 bases, and 6 bases stayed unmatched. The CDR3 is 15 amino acids. This CDR3 is CASSLGGGGGEKLFF. DNA of the CDR3: TGTGCCAGCAGCTTAGGCGGAGGGGGCGGTGAAAAACTGTTTTTT.

This clonotype was recorded at least ten times. This rearrangement joins TRBV3-1 to TRBJ2-7; 8 bases are a match to TRBD1. The length of the CDR3 is 15 residues. V was pared by 3 bases and J by 4 bases, with 8 bases of the junction left unmatched. The germline V gene encodes CDR1 LGHDT and CDR2 YNNKEL (reference sequence). The DNA of the CDR3 is TGTGCCAGCAGCCATCCGGCAGGGGGCTCTTACGAGCAGTACTTC. The encoded protein is CASSHPAGGSYEQYF.

The sample holds many counts of this clonotype. The rearrangement joins TRBV25-1 to TRBJ1-1, with D possibly being TRBD1 (5 bases). The CDR3 spans 14 residues. V lost 2 bases and J lost 4, with 11 bases in between. CDR1 is MGHDK, CDR2 SYGVNS, per germline. The CDR3 loop is CASSEGAAGTEAFF. CDR3 DNA sequence: TGTGCCAGCAGTGAAGGGGCTGCGGGCACTGAAGCTTTCTTT.

This clonotype occurred many times. V and J are TRBV3-1 and TRBJ2-3, with 10 bases fitting TRBD2. CDR3 length: 19 amino acids. The V gene end was trimmed by 0 bases and the J gene end by 3 bases; junction bases not matched to a gene: 12. Germline CDR1 and CDR2: LGHDT and YNNKEL (reference sequence). The CDR3 region has the DNA TGTGCCAGCAGCCAAGAGGCGGGAGCGGGAGGGCCGCGGACAGATACGCAGTATTTT. Protein product: CASSQEAGAGGPRTDTQYF.

This clonotype was picked up many times. This rearrangement joins TRBV6-2 or TRBV6-3 to TRBJ1-4; D uncertain. This CDR3 has 14 residues. V shed 5 bases and J shed 5 bases, with 12 bases lying between them. Germline assignment: CDR1 MNHEY and CDR2 SVGEGT. CDR3 DNA: TGTGCCAGCAGTCGAGACGGAATCAATGAAAAACTGTTTTTT. The encoded protein is CASSRDGINEKLFF.

This clonotype was recorded at least ten times. The chain employs TRBV2 and TRBJ1-5; D may be TRBD1 (5 bases). V lost 5 bases, J lost 9 bases, and 20 bases lay in between. The CDR3 length is 15 residues. Germline V CDR1 and CDR2: SNHLY, FYNNEI. The chain's CDR3 is CASSPGRTSVGPQHF. The DNA of the CDR3 is TGTGCCAGCAGTCCGGGTCGGACAAGCGTGGGGCCCCAGCATTTT.

On this clonotype itself: One base away lies a much larger clone, so this may be a sequencing read error. V gene TRBV28 combines with J gene TRBJ2-7; D uncertain. Germline assignment: CDR1 MDHEN and CDR2 SYDVKM. CDR3 length: 12 amino acids. The CDR3 spells CANSLYAYEQYF. CDR3 DNA: TGTGCCAACAGTTTATACGCCTACGAGCAGTACTTC. The full variable domain, its missing parts supplied by reference TRBV28 and TRBJ2-7, is DVKVTQSSRYLVKRTGEKVFLECVQDMDHENMFWYRQDPGLGLRLIYFSYDVKMKEKGDIPEGYSVSREKKERFSLILESASTNQTSMYLCANSLYAYEQYFGPGTRLTVT.

The gene calls are TRBV7-6 and TRBJ2-7, with a tentative D call TRBD2 (6 bases). This CDR3 is built from 14 residues. CDR1 and CDR2 (germline): SGHVS, FNYEAQ. V lost 3 bases and J lost 7, with 16 bases in between. This chain's CDR3 is CASSFLPDYQEQYF. CDR3 sequence (DNA): TGTGCCAGCAGCTTTCTGCCGGACTACCAAGAGCAGTACTTC.

This clonotype was observed many times. V and J are TRBV20-1 and TRBJ2-7, with D possibly being TRBD1 (6 bases). The germline V and J ends were trimmed by 4 bases and 11 bases, with 15 bases remaining between them. Germline V gives CDR1 DFQATT, CDR2 SNEGSKA (reference sequence). There are 11 residues in the CDR3. The CDR3 sequence: CSATIRGFEYF. In nucleotides, the CDR3 is TGCAGTGCTACCATCAGGGGTTTTGAGTACTTC.

This clonotype was counted ten times or more. The chain has TRBV29-1 and TRBJ2-5, with D hard to call. CDR1 SQVTM and CDR2 ANQGSEA come from the germline V gene. This CDR3 has 12 amino acids. The ends were cut back, 1 base at V and 1 base at J, with 4 bases in the middle. The CDR3, as DNA: TGCAGCGTTGAAGCCTCCCAAGAGACCCAGTACTTC. Protein product: CSVEASQETQYF.

This clonotype was observed many times. This chain uses TRBV21-1 with TRBJ2-3; TRBD1, the D gene given by the table, was not confirmed from the DNA. TRBV21-1 is noted as a pseudogene. CDR3 length: 16 amino acids. CDR3 coding DNA: TGTGCCAGCAGCAAAGCAGGGACAGGCAGCACAGATACGCAGTATTTT. Translated, it gives CASSKAGTGSTDTQYF.

This clonotype appeared many times. The gene calls are TRBV7-8 and TRBJ2-3; TRBD2 matches 8 bases. The CDR3 has 14 amino acids. Looked up from germline, CDR1 is SGHVS and CDR2 is FQNEAQ. Losses at the gene ends were 10 bases for V and 2 bases for J; bases not matched to a gene: 8. In DNA, the CDR3 is TGTGCCATCCGGGCGGGAGGCCCCACAGATACGCAGTATTTT. It yields the protein CAIRAGGPTDTQYF.

This clonotype was detected ten times or more. V gene TRBV9 combines with J gene TRBJ2-2; 7 bases agree with TRBD2. Germline lookup yields CDR1 SGDLS and CDR2 YYNGEE. This CDR3 is built from 15 residues. J was trimmed by 7 bases and V by 0 bases; bases with no gene match: 6. CDR3 residues: CASSVGEGLIGELFF. The CDR3 DNA follows: TGTGCCAGCAGCGTAGGGGAGGGTCTCATCGGGGAGCTGTTTTTT.